Given below is one T cell receptor beta chain in context. Its antigen is still unknown. This sample is part of a study of cytomegalovirus exposure and HLA in healthy donors. Use of 60 Vbeta and 13 Jbeta primers characterized the PCR. Assay used: immunoSEQ multiplex PCR; TCRdb lists only in-frame clones, some missing. The sample holds 150,000 to 200,000 clones, 79% seen once. Study-wide findings and caveats: Presence/absence analyses took donor sequencing depth as roughly uniform.

Between the trimmed V and J ends, which lost 4 bases and 5 bases, there was a span of 19 bases. Looked up from germline, CDR1 is SGHNT and CDR2 is YENEEA. The CDR3 extends over 16 amino acids. The receptor's source is a woman aged 30 to 39 in good health and CMV-seropositive. The rearrangement joins TRBV11-3 to TRBJ2-3; possibly TRBD2 for D (6 bases). The sequenced material came from PBMCs. In DNA, the CDR3 is TGTGCCAGCAGCTCGTGGGACCGCGGGATAGGAGATACGCAGTATTTT. Its protein is CASSSWDRGIGDTQYF.